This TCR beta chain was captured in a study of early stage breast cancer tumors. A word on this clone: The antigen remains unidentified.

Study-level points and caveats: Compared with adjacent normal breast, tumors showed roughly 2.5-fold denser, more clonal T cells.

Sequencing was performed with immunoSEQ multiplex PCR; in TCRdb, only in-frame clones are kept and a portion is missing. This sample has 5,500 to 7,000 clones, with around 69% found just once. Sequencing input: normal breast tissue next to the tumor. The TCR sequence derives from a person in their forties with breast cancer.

The CDR3 reads CARTTSSGEQYF. CDR3 bases: TGTGCCAGGACCACTAGTAGTGGCGAGCAGTACTTC. The chain has TRBV19 and TRBJ2-7; D perhaps matches TRBD2 (5 bases). Germline CDR1 reads LNHDA; CDR2 reads SQIVND (reference sequence). The CDR3 is 12 amino acids. V was cut by 9 bases and J by 6 bases, with 15 bases left in between.